Described below is a single TCR beta chain sequence and its context. Germline V gene lookup returns CDR1 SEHNR and CDR2 FQNEAQ (reference sequence). Trimming took 4 bases from V and 3 from J; bases not matched to a gene: 2. The CDR3 has 14 residues. Libraries were prepared by immunoSEQ multiplex PCR; TCRdb keeps only in-frame clonotypes and omits some of them. The data contain roughly 250,000 clones, approximately 85% of them singletons. This sample stems from a study of blood T cell repertoires in COVID-19. Study in general: PBMCs, B-cell-depleted T cells, or T cells provided the cDNA or gDNA that made up the material.

The genes are TRBV7-9 and TRBJ2-3; 9 nucleotides align to TRBD1. The TCR comes from a man aged 50 or older with acute or convalescent COVID-19. Sequences were obtained from peripheral blood. CDR3 in DNA: TGTGCCAGCAGCTGGGACAGGGTGACAGATACGCAGTATTTT. Its protein is CASSWDRVTDTQYF.